This record looks at one TCR beta chain sequence and its context. As yet, its antigen is unknown. The record originates from a study of OX40 agonist ivuxolimab in advanced cancers. Points from the study as a whole: Both blood CD4+ and CD8+ T cells showed clonal growth by week 6 at 0.1 to 3.0 mg/kg.

The repertoire was sequenced with immunoSEQ multiplex PCR; TCRdb's copy has only in-frame clones and lacks some. The repertoire holds tens of thousands of clones, with approximately 90% as singletons. This CDR3 has 13 amino acids. Between the trimmed V and J ends, which lost 3 bases and 0 bases, there was a span of 5 bases. Germline V gives CDR1 SGDLS, CDR2 YYNGEE. This TCR was sampled from an adult with an advanced solid tumor such as melanoma, head and neck, liver or kidney cancer. The sample in question was CD4+ or CD8+ T cells sorted from blood, obtained in a trial of the OX40 agonist ivuxolimab. The chain uses TRBV9 and TRBJ2-3, with D unclear. In DNA form, the CDR3 reads TGTGCCAGCAGCGGAGCTAGCACAGATACGCAGTATTTT. Amino acids: CASSGASTDTQYF.